This is a list of T cell receptor beta chains from one sample in a study of PD-1 blockade in classical Hodgkin lymphoma. TCRdb keeps only in-frame clones here, not all; method: immunoSEQ multiplex PCR. Found here are about 60,000 clones, about 89% of them singletons; the top ten hold 10% to 13%. Material: peripheral blood mononuclear cells (PBMCs), obtained before the fourth cycle of nivolumab. These receptor sequences come from a human donor with classical Hodgkin lymphoma. Each CDR3 is given with its conserved first and last residue. A D gene is named only where the DNA matches it firmly. Clone size is not always given. Where it is, it says once, few, many or a class for expanded clones.

j_gene | d_gene | abundance | v_gene | CDR3aa | CDR3nt
TRBJ2-7 | . | . | TRBV6-6 | CASSYARGSGEQYF | TGTGCCAGCAGTTACGCCCGGGGATCTGGCGAGCAGTACTTC
TRBJ2-6 | TRBD1 | . | TRBV7-9 | CASTTLGTAFSGANVLTF | TGTGCCAGCACCACCCTTGGGACAGCCTTCTCTGGGGCCAACGTCCTGACTTTC
TRBJ1-1 | TRBD1 | . | TRBV14 | CASSHTATGSTEAFF | TGTGCCAGCAGCCACACAGCGACAGGGAGCACTGAAGCTTTCTTT
TRBJ1-4 | TRBD1 | . | TRBV5-1 | CASSETGHNEKLFF | TGCGCCAGCAGCGAGACAGGGCATAATGAAAAACTGTTTTTT
TRBJ1-1 | TRBD1 | . | TRBV5-1 | CASSPQTGTNTEAFF | TGCGCCAGCAGCCCCCAGACAGGGACGAACACTGAAGCTTTCTTT
TRBJ2-7 | . | . | TRBV5-1 | CASRDGGEQYF | TGCGCCAGCAGAGATGGAGGCGAGCAGTACTTC
TRBJ1-3 | . | . | TRBV29-1 | CSVFGPGNTIYF | TGCAGCGTATTCGGACCAGGAAACACCATATATTTT
TRBJ1-1 | . | . | TRBV25-1 | CASSAGLGTEAFF | TGTGCCAGCAGTGCAGGGCTAGGCACTGAAGCTTTCTTT
TRBJ2-7 | . | . | TRBV19 | CASSEGGAWEQYF | TGTGCCAGTAGTGAAGGAGGGGCTTGGGAGCAGTACTTC
TRBJ2-5 | . | . | TRBV15 | CATSRDILTQYF | TGTGCCACCAGCAGAGATATCCTGACCCAGTACTTC
TRBJ2-7 | . | . | TRBV2 | CASSEGRVLF | TGTGCCAGCAGTGAAGGACGGGTCCTATTC
TRBJ1-2 | . | . | TRBV28 | CASRGNYGYTF | TGTGCCAGCAGGGGCAACTATGGCTACACCTTC
TRBJ2-5 | . | . | TRBV2 | CASSVEGGVTQYF | TGTGCCAGCAGTGTTGAGGGTGGCGTGACCCAGTACTTC
TRBJ2-7 | . | . | TRBV6-5 | CASSDPYPEYF | TGTGCCAGCAGTGACCCCTACCCGGAGTACTTC
TRBJ2-2 | . | . | TRBV7-9 | CASRLPQNTGELFF | TGTGCCAGCAGGCTACCACAGAACACCGGGGAGCTGTTTTTT
TRBJ1-3 | . | . | TRBV15 | CATSRDRDGNTIYF | TGTGCCACCAGCAGAGATCGAGATGGAAACACCATATATTTT
TRBJ1-1 | TRBD1 | few | TRBV18 | CASSPRTGPNTEAFF | TGTGCCAGCTCACCGAGGACAGGACCGAACACTGAAGCTTTCTTT
TRBJ1-5 | TRBD1 | . | TRBV19 | CERGRGAPLNQPQHF | TGTGAAAGGGGGCGGGGGGCTCCTTTAAATCAGCCCCAGCATTTT
TRBJ1-2 | . | . | TRBV7-9 | CASSPSTVLAYGYTF | TGTGCCAGCAGCCCGTCGACAGTCCTGGCCTATGGCTACACCTTC
TRBJ2-7 | . | . | TRBV11-1 | CASSLKGNRDRSSYEQYF | TGTGCCAGCAGCTTAAAAGGGAACCGGGACCGGAGCTCCTACGAGCAGTACTTC
TRBJ2-1 | . | . | TRBV14 | CASSQEFSRPNEQFF | TGTGCCAGCAGCCAAGAGTTCTCCCGGCCTAATGAGCAGTTCTTC
TRBJ2-5 | TRBD1 | . | TRBV6-5 | CASSYSTGGQETQYF | TGTGCCAGCAGTTACTCGACAGGGGGGCAAGAGACCCAGTACTTC
TRBJ2-1 | TRBD2 | . | TRBV11-3 | CASSLVAGGPSEQFF | TGTGCCAGCAGCTTAGTAGCGGGGGGGCCCAGTGAGCAGTTCTTC
TRBJ2-7 | TRBD1 | . | TRBV5-4 | CASSLAEQGYYEQYF | TGTGCCAGCAGCTTGGCCGAACAGGGGTACTACGAGCAGTACTTC
TRBJ1-6 | . | . | TRBV21-1 | CASSKGREVHSPLHF | TGTGCCAGCAGCAAAGGAAGGGAAGTCCATTCACCCCTCCACTTT